This T cell receptor (beta chain) came from a study of blood T cell repertoires in COVID-19. Study at large: Samples came from the United States, Italy and Spain, spanning acute and convalescent COVID-19. Sources were T cells, B-cell-depleted T cells, or PBMCs; the material itself was cDNA or gDNA.

Germline CDR1 and CDR2: MNHEY and SMNVEV (reference sequence). The CDR3 runs 11 residues. Data came from immunoSEQ multiplex PCR; TCRdb stores just in-frame clones and leaves some out. The table records about 150,000 clones, 80% to 90% of them present only once. Seattle patients were enrolled while actively infected and followed longitudinally. The receptor was derived from a woman aged 60-70 years with COVID-19, enrolled during active disease. The chain combines TRBV27 with TRBJ1-5, with 9 bases identical to TRBD1. Sequenced sample: peripheral blood. CDR3 region: CTGTGNQPQHF. DNA of the CDR3: TGTACCGGGACAGGGAATCAGCCCCAGCATTTT.